This T cell receptor (beta chain) appears in the sequencing data of a study of T cell responses to AZD1222 COVID-19 vaccine. Study-wide background: Both about-4-week and about-12-week second-dose recipients were combined.

Points on this clone: Its antigen remains unknown.

Using immunoSEQ multiplex PCR, the repertoire was profiled, and TCRdb retains in-frame clones only, with some absent. The sample holds 95,000 to 150,000 clones; 70% to 85% are singletons and the top ten take 5.5% to 8%. Germline loops: CDR1 LNHDA, CDR2 SQIVND (reference sequence). V lost 6 bases to trimming and J lost 5 bases; unmatched junction nucleotides: 8. The CDR3 length is 15 residues. Notes on the study in general: Possibly, clonal diversity was underestimated; donors were largely white British and included more females. Spike-specific TCRs gained breadth and depth after people received two AZD1222 doses.

The material was peripheral blood, obtained on day 0 of AZD1222 vaccination. J is TRBJ2-1 and V is TRBV19, with 9 bases fitting TRBD1. This TCR came from an adult in good health. CDR3 region: CASRSVGQGHNEQFF. As DNA, the CDR3 is TGTGCCAGTAGAAGCGTTGGACAGGGGCACAATGAGCAGTTCTTC.